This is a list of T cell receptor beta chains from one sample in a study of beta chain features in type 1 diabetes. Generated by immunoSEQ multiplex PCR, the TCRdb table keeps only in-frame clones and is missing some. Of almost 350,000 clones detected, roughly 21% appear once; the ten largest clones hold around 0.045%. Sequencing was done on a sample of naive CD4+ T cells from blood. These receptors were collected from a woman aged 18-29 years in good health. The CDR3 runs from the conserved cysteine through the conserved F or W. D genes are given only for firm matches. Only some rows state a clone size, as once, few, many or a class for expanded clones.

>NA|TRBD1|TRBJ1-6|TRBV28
CASSLSGQGANSPLHF
TGTGCCAGCAGTTTATCGGGACAGGGGGCAAATTCACCCCTCCACTTT
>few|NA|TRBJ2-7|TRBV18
CASSPRGQGDLTHEQYF
TGTGCCAGCTCACCACGGGGGCAGGGAGATTTGACCCACGAGCAGTACTTC
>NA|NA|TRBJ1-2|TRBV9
CASSVTGGSYTF
TGTGCCAGCAGCGTAACCGGGGGAAGTTACACCTTC
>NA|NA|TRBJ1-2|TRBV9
CASSVDPGSNYGYTF
TGTGCCAGCAGCGTAGATCCGGGGTCTAACTATGGCTACACCTTC
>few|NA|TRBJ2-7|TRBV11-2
CASSPSSGVAYEQYF
TGTGCCAGCAGCCCAAGCTCGGGGGTCGCCTACGAGCAGTACTTC
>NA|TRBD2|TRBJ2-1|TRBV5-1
CASSPGTSVEQFF
TGCGCCAGCAGCCCGGGGACTAGCGTTGAGCAGTTCTTC
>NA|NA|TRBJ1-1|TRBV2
CASRGGWGLGTEAFF
TGTGCCAGCAGAGGGGGATGGGGGCTCGGCACTGAAGCTTTCTTT
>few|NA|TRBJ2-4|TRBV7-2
CASSLGYSKNIQYF
TGTGCCAGCAGCTTAGGCTATTCCAAAAACATTCAGTACTTC
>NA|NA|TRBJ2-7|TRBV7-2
CASSSRGTTSYEQYF
TGTGCCAGCAGCTCGAGGGGGACTACTTCCTACGAGCAGTACTTC
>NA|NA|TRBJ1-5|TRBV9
CASSVGVEQPQHF
TGTGCCAGCAGCGTAGGAGTGGAGCAGCCCCAGCATTTT
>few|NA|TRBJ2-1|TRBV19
CASSMGASYNEQFF
TGTGCCAGTAGTATGGGGGCGTCATACAATGAGCAGTTCTTC
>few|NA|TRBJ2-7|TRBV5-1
CASSPGAAYEQYF
TGCGCCAGCAGCCCAGGGGCCGCCTACGAGCAGTACTTC
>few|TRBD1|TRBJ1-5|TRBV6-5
CATWTGDQPQHF
TGTGCCACCTGGACAGGGGACCAGCCCCAGCATTTT
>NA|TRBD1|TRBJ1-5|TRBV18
CASSPGTGGNQPQHF
TGTGCCAGCTCACCTGGGACAGGTGGAAATCAGCCCCAGCATTTT
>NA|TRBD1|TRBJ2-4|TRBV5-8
CASSYPTGTVPVAKNIQYF
TGTGCCAGCAGCTATCCAACCGGGACAGTCCCCGTAGCCAAAAACATTCAGTACTTC
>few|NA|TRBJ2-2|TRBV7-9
CASSPEGVGELFF
TGTGCCAGCTCCCCGGAGGGAGTCGGGGAGCTGTTTTTT
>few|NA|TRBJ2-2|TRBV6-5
CASSYSRGGELFF
TGTGCCAGCAGTTACTCCCGAGGAGGGGAGCTGTTTTTT
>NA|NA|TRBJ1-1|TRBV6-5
CASSYSIQSGGEAFF
TGTGCCAGCAGTTACTCGATTCAATCTGGAGGTGAAGCTTTCTTT
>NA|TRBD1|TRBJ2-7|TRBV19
CASRPGTGWSYEQYF
TGTGCCAGTCGTCCCGGGACAGGGTGGTCCTACGAGCAGTACTTC
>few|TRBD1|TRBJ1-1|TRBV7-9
CASSPQGTGGITEAFF
TGTGCCAGCAGCCCCCAGGGGACAGGGGGGATCACTGAAGCTTTCTTT
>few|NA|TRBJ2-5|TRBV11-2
CASSPLTGTETQYF
TGTGCCAGCAGCCCTCTTACAGGGACAGAGACCCAGTACTTC
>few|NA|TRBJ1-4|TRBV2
CASRELNKLFF
TGTGCCAGCAGGGAATTAAATAAACTGTTTTTT
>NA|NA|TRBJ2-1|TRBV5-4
CASSSGGTGNGNEQFF
TGTGCCAGCAGCTCGGGGGGGACAGGGAACGGCAATGAGCAGTTCTTC
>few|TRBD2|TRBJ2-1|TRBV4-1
CASSQDPTSGRYNEQFF
TGCGCCAGCAGCCAAGATCCGACTAGCGGGAGATACAATGAGCAGTTCTTC
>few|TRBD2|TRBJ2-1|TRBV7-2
CASSSGLAYYEQFF
TGTGCCAGCAGCTCTGGACTAGCGTACTATGAGCAGTTCTTC
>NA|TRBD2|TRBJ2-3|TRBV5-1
CATWTGTRSDTQYF
TGCGCCACATGGACCGGGACTAGGAGTGATACGCAGTATTTT
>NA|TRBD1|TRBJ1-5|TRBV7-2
CASSSRGSQPQHF
TGTGCCAGCAGTTCCAGGGGGTCTCAGCCCCAGCATTTT
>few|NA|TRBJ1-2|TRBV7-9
CASSLAYNYGYTF
TGTGCCAGCAGCTTAGCCTATAACTATGGCTACACCTTC
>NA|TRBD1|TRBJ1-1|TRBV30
CAWEQGARTEAFF
TGTGCCTGGGAACAGGGGGCTAGGACTGAAGCTTTCTTT
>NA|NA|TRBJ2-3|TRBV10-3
CAIRLTGSDTQYF
TGTGCCATCAGACTCACGGGGTCAGATACGCAGTATTTT
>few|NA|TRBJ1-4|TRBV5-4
CASTGGSNEKLFF
TGTGCCAGTACCGGAGGGTCTAATGAAAAACTGTTTTTT
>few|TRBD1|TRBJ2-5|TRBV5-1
CASSSGGWSQETQYF
TGCGCCAGCAGCTCAGGGGGCTGGAGCCAAGAGACCCAGTACTTC
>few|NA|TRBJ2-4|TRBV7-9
CASSPGWAGKNIQYF
TGTGCCAGCAGCCCGGGGTGGGCCGGTAAAAACATTCAGTACTTC
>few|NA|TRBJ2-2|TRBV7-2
CASSQKNTGELFF
TGTGCCAGCAGCCAAAAGAACACCGGGGAGCTGTTTTTT
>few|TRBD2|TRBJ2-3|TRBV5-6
CASSLGAGGRFTDTQYF
TGTGCCAGCAGCTTGGGCGCGGGGGGACGATTCACAGATACGCAGTATTTT
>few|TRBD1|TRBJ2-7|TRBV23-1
CASTRTGASYEQYF
TGCGCCAGCACCCGGACAGGGGCCTCCTACGAGCAGTACTTC
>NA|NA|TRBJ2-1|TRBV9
CASSAQGSSYNEQFF
TGTGCCAGCAGCGCTCAGGGGAGCTCCTACAATGAGCAGTTCTTC
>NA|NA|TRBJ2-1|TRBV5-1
CASSLVPNGNEQFF
TGCGCCAGCAGCTTGGTCCCAAACGGTAATGAGCAGTTCTTC
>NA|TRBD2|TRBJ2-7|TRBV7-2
CASSLVLAGGYEQYF
TGTGCCAGCAGCTTAGTTCTAGCGGGAGGCTACGAGCAGTACTTC
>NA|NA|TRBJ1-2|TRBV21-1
CASSPQGGGDYGYTF
TGTGCCAGCAGCCCCCAGGGGGGCGGGGACTATGGCTACACCTTC
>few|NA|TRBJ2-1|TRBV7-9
CASSLRDSYNNEQFF
TGTGCCAGCAGCTTGAGGGATTCGTACAACAATGAGCAGTTCTTC
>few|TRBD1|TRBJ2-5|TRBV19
CASSAPGTVLSGTQYF
TGTGCCAGTAGTGCGCCCGGGACAGTACTCTCAGGGACCCAGTACTTC
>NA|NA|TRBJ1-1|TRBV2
CASSPSTQNTEAFF
TGTGCCAGCAGTCCATCCACACAGAACACTGAAGCTTTCTTT
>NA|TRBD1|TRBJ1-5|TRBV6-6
CASSSGGGHQPQHF
TGTGCCAGCAGCTCGGGAGGGGGCCATCAGCCCCAGCATTTT
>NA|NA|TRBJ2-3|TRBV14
CASSQVGGLADTQYF
TGTGCCAGCAGCCAAGTAGGAGGGCTGGCAGATACGCAGTATTTT
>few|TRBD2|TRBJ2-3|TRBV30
CAWSLGLAGAQDTQYF
TGTGCCTGGAGTTTGGGACTAGCGGGGGCTCAAGATACGCAGTATTTT
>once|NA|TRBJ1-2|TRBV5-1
CASSFGIDYGYTF
TGCGCCAGCAGCTTCGGGATCGACTATGGCTACACCTTC
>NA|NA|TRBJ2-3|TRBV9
CASSGGPYTDTQYF
TGTGCCAGCAGCGGGGGCCCTTACACAGATACGCAGTATTTT
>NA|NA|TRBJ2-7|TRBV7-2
CASSLDGGPGEQYF
TGTGCCAGCAGCTTAGACGGGGGGCCAGGAGAGCAGTACTTC
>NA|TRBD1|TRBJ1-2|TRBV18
CASSLTGVYGYTF
TGTGCCAGCTCACTGACAGGGGTCTATGGCTACACCTTC
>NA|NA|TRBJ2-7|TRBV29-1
CSVGGLSYEQYF
TGCAGCGTTGGAGGGCTTTCCTACGAGCAGTACTTC
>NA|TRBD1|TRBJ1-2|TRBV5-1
CASSWDSGVYGYTF
TGCGCCAGCAGCTGGGACAGTGGGGTCTATGGCTACACCTTC
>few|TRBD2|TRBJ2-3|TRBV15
CATSGLAGHTTRDTQYF
TGTGCCACGTCCGGACTAGCGGGACACACTACACGGGATACGCAGTATTTT
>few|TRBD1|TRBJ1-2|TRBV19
CASREPGTEYGYTF
TGTGCCAGTAGGGAACCCGGGACAGAATATGGCTACACCTTC
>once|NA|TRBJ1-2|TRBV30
CAWIPPSGGGYYGYTF
TGTGCCTGGATCCCCCCCAGTGGGGGAGGCTACTATGGCTACACCTTC
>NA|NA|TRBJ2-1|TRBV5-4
CASSTGRDSTNEQFF
TGTGCCAGCAGCACGGGGCGGGACAGCACCAATGAGCAGTTCTTC
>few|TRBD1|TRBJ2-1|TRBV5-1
CASSSGQGALNEQFF
TGCGCCAGCAGCTCTGGACAGGGGGCCCTCAATGAGCAGTTCTTC
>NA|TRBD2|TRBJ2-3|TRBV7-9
CASSPQLAKKTDTQYF
TGTGCCAGCAGCCCCCAACTAGCGAAGAAGACAGATACGCAGTATTTT